A single sample is the source of the 27 T cell receptor beta chains below, sequenced in a study of OX40 agonist ivuxolimab in advanced cancers. Library creation used the immunoSEQ multiplex PCR assay. What TCRdb holds here is the immuneACCESS table cut down to in-frame rearrangements. Part of the clones is not present; checked against another copy, under half of the missing clones reflect an unresolved V gene, and the others are unexplained. The sample has roughly 110,000 clones on record, less than 95% of them singletons. Approximately 1.2% of the sample is taken by the ten largest. Source: CD4+ or CD8+ T cells sorted from blood, taken in a trial of the OX40 agonist ivuxolimab. These receptors were obtained from an adult with an advanced solid tumor such as melanoma, head and neck, liver or kidney cancer.

This clone was counted once. The V gene is TRBV6-6, the J gene TRBJ2-7; a weak D match, TRBD1 (6 bases). The CDR3 spans 16 residues. The V gene lost 0 bases and the J gene lost 0 bases, with 12 bases spanning the gap. The germline CDR1 and CDR2 sequences are MNHNY and SVGAGI (reference sequence). The chain's CDR3 is CASSYSSGANSYEQYF. CDR3 nucleotides: TGTGCCAGCAGTTACTCGTCAGGGGCCAACTCCTACGAGCAGTACTTC.

This clone was counted a single time. V gene TRBV11-3 combines with J gene TRBJ2-1, with no clear D. Trimming stripped 1 base from V and 7 bases from J, with 8 bases between. The CDR3 sequence is 13 residues long. Germline V gives CDR1 SGHNT, CDR2 YENEEA. The CDR3 nucleotides are TGTGCCAGCAGCTTAGCGGCGTTTAATGAGCAGTTCTTC. Protein product: CASSLAAFNEQFF.

J is TRBJ1-1 and V is TRBV15; D possibly corresponds to TRBD1 (5 bases). This CDR3 contains 15 residues. The germline V gene has CDR1 LNHNV and CDR2 YYDKDF (reference sequence). Between the trimmed V and J ends, which lost 3 bases and 2 bases, there was a span of 13 bases. The CDR3: CATSRSGHQNTEAFF. The CDR3 DNA reads as TGTGCCACCAGCAGGTCCGGACATCAAAACACTGAAGCTTTCTTT.

The J gene is TRBJ1-3, the V gene TRBV6-5; 7 bases map to TRBD1. Trimming took 6 bases from V and 4 from J; bases not matched to a gene: 3. The CDR3 consists of 13 residues. In germline, CDR1 is MNHEY, CDR2 SVGAGI. The CDR3 bases are TGTGCCAGCAGAGGGGGCAGAGGAAACACCATATATTTT. Its translation: CASRGGRGNTIYF.

This clone was observed a few times. The chain couples TRBV4-1 to TRBJ1-2; 7 bases are a match to TRBD1. CDR1 is MGHRA, CDR2 YSYEKL, per germline. The CDR3 has 12 residues. V was pared by 4 bases and J by 6 bases, with 2 bases of the junction left unmatched. DNA of the CDR3: TGCGCCAGCAGCCCTCAGGGGGATGGCTACACCTTC. This sequence encodes CASSPQGDGYTF.

The chain employs TRBV13 and TRBJ2-1, with D possibly being TRBD1 or TRBD2 (5 bases each). The CDR3 spans 16 residues. Germline CDR1 and CDR2: PRHDT and FYEKMQ (reference sequence). V dropped 0 bases and J dropped 3 bases, with 12 bases sitting between them. CDR3 DNA: TGTGCCAGCAGCTTAGGCCCAGGGACGGTCTACAATGAGCAGTTCTTC. Protein: CASSLGPGTVYNEQFF. Combining the CDR3 with reference TRBV13 and TRBJ2-1 gives the whole variable domain AAGVIQSPRHLIKEKRETATLKCYPIPRHDTVYWYQQGPGQDPQFLISFYEKMQSDKGSIPDRFSAQQFSDYHSELNMSSLELGDSALYFCASSLGPGTVYNEQFFGPGTRLTVL.

The V and J genes are TRBV25-1 and TRBJ1-4, with 10 bases aligning to TRBD1. There are 15 residues in the CDR3. CDR1 MGHDK and CDR2 SYGVNS come from the germline V gene. Germline trimming cut 2 bases from V and 6 bases from J; bases unmatched to any gene: 3. CDR3 bases: TGTGCCAGCAGTGAACGAGGGACAGGGGATGAAAAACTGTTTTTT. Its translation: CASSERGTGDEKLFF.

The count of this clone is one. The rearrangement joins TRBV11-2 to TRBJ2-1; no clear D gene. There are 16 residues in the CDR3. Between the trimmed V and J ends, which lost 5 bases and 0 bases, there was a span of 14 bases. Germline CDR1 and CDR2: SGHAT and FQNNGV. The CDR3 spells CASSQRMAPSYNEQFF. The CDR3 nucleotides read TGTGCCAGCAGCCAGAGAATGGCCCCCTCCTACAATGAGCAGTTCTTC. Full variable domain (outside the CDR3, taken from reference TRBV11-2 and TRBJ2-1): EAGVAQSPRYKIIEKRQSVAFWCNPISGHATLYWYQQILGQGPKLLIQFQNNGVVDDSQLPKDRFSAERLKGVDSTLKIQPAKLEDSAVYLCASSQRMAPSYNEQFFGPGTRLTVL.

The rearrangement uses TRBV19 and TRBJ2-4; D uncertain. Trimming removed 4 bases at V and 1 base at J, with 8 bases between. CDR3 length: 14 residues. Germline CDR1 LNHDA, CDR2 SQIVND (reference sequence). The CDR3, as DNA: TGTGCCAGTAGTAGGGATTCGGCCAAAAACATTCAGTACTTC. It yields the protein CASSRDSAKNIQYF.

The chain couples TRBV5-6 to TRBJ1-1; D is possibly TRBD1 (5 bases). V dropped 4 bases and J dropped 4 bases, with 14 bases sitting between them. Germline CDR1 SGHDT, CDR2 YYEEEE. The CDR3 is 14 residues long. The CDR3 DNA sequence: TGTGCCAGCAGCCACAACCCCGGGGGCACTGAAGCTTTCTTT. Protein product: CASSHNPGGTEAFF.

This clone was seen a single time. This rearrangement joins TRBV19 to TRBJ1-1; the D is unclear. V lost 5 bases and J lost 5, with 15 bases in between. This CDR3 has 14 amino acids. Germline assignment: CDR1 LNHDA and CDR2 SQIVND (reference sequence). The CDR3 reads CASSGAGLTTEAFF. The CDR3 DNA follows: TGTGCCAGTAGTGGAGCCGGGTTGACGACTGAAGCTTTCTTT.

The chain links TRBV5-1 to TRBJ2-2; 7 nucleotides align to TRBD2. There are 16 residues in the CDR3. Germline V gene lookup returns CDR1 SGHRS and CDR2 YFSETQ. V shed 5 bases, J shed 2 bases, and the junction held 9 bases outside the gene matches. The CDR3 DNA sequence: TGCGCCAGCAGTTCGGATAGCGGGTACAACACCGGGGAGCTGTTTTTT. Its translation is CASSSDSGYNTGELFF. The whole variable domain, filled in from reference TRBV5-1 and TRBJ2-2, reads KAGVTQTPRYLIKTRGQQVTLSCSPISGHRSVSWYQQTPGQGLQFLFEYFSETQRNKGNFPGRFSGRQFSNSRSEMNVSTLELGDSALYLCASSSDSGYNTGELFFGEGSRLTVL.

V gene TRBV19 combines with J gene TRBJ2-7; 9 bases line up with TRBD1. Looked up from germline, CDR1 is LNHDA and CDR2 is SQIVND (reference sequence). The ends lost 5 bases at V and 5 bases at J; junction bases unmatched: 7. The length of the CDR3 is 14 residues. The CDR3 nucleotides are TGTGCCAGTAGTCCCGGGACAGGGTACGACGAGCAGTACTTC. It yields the protein CASSPGTGYDEQYF.

This chain joins TRBV10-3 and TRBJ2-7; D is undetermined. CDR3 length: 14 amino acids. Trimming left V 0 bases short and J 4 bases short, with 10 bases between. Germline CDR1 ENHRY, CDR2 SYGVKD. The CDR3 bases are TGTGCCATCAGTGAGTCTGCGACTGGTTACGAGCAGTACTTC. It specifies CAISESATGYEQYF.

J is TRBJ2-1 and V is TRBV4-3; D may be TRBD2 (5 bases). The germline V and J ends were trimmed by 0 bases and 2 bases, with 5 bases remaining between them. CDR3 size: 14 residues. Looked up from germline, CDR1 is LGHNA and CDR2 is YSLEER. The CDR3 protein is CASSQDGTYNEQFF. The CDR3 nucleotides read TGCGCCAGCAGCCAAGACGGGACCTACAATGAGCAGTTCTTC.

The chain has TRBV11-1 and TRBJ1-1; tentative D call: TRBD1 (5 bases). V lost 1 base and J 7 bases, leaving 13 bases between the germline ends. This CDR3 has 14 residues. Germline V gene data show CDR1 as SGHAT and CDR2 as FQDESV (reference sequence). DNA for the CDR3: TGTGCCAGCAGCTTAGATTACGCGAGGGGTGAAGCTTTCTTT. This translates into CASSLDYARGEAFF. Looking up the rest from reference TRBV11-1 and TRBJ1-1 gives the full variable domain: EAEVAQSPRYKITEKSQAVAFWCDPISGHATLYWYRQILGQGPELLVQFQDESVVDDSQLPKDRFSAERLKGVDSTLKIQPAELGDSAMYLCASSLDYARGEAFFGQGTRLTVV.

The chain is built from TRBV5-6 and TRBJ2-1, with 7 bases matching TRBD2. With 0 bases clipped from V and 8 bases from J, the junction kept 11 bases outside the gene matches. The germline gives CDR1 SGHDT, CDR2 YYEEEE. This CDR3 has 16 amino acids. The CDR3 nucleotides read TGTGCCAGCAGCTTGGTCAAGCGGTTGGGGGGGTATGAGCAGTTCTTC. Amino acids: CASSLVKRLGGYEQFF.

The chain couples TRBV5-6 to TRBJ2-2; tentatively, D is TRBD1 (6 bases). The CDR3 runs 16 residues. Between the trimmed V and J ends, which lost 1 base and 5 bases, there was a span of 15 bases. The germline V gene has CDR1 SGHDT and CDR2 YYEEEE. Written as DNA, the CDR3 is TGTGCCAGCAGCTTGCTGGGGGCAGGGCGAACCGGGGAGCTGTTTTTT. Protein product: CASSLLGAGRTGELFF. Supplemented by reference TRBV5-6 and TRBJ2-2, the full variable domain reads DAGVTQSPTHLIKTRGQQVTLRCSPKSGHDTVSWYQQALGQGPQFIFQYYEEEERQRGNFPDRFSGHQFPNYSSELNVNALLLGDSALYLCASSLLGAGRTGELFFGEGSRLTVL.

V and J are TRBV29-1 and TRBJ2-2; D possibly corresponds to TRBD2 (5 bases). Germline V gene lookup returns CDR1 SQVTM and CDR2 ANQGSEA. The CDR3 is made up of 13 amino acids. With 4 bases removed from V and 4 bases from J, the gap between germline ends came to 10 bases. CDR3 DNA: TGCAGCGTTGCCCGCAGCGGCACCGGGGAGCTGTTTTTT. This gives the protein CSVARSGTGELFF.

The chain recombines TRBV5-1 with TRBJ2-3, with a weak D call TRBD1 (5 bases). From germline, CDR1 is SGHRS and CDR2 YFSETQ. Trimming left V 4 bases short and J 1 base short, with 7 bases between. The CDR3 is 13 amino acids. Here the CDR3 reads CASSLQGTDTQYF. Written as DNA, the CDR3 is TGCGCCAGCAGCCTACAGGGCACAGATACGCAGTATTTT.

The CDR3 sequence: CASSPTGGFNQPQHF. The CDR3 nucleotides are TGTGCCAGCAGTCCGACAGGGGGCTTCAATCAGCCCCAGCATTTT. The chain is built from TRBV6-5 and TRBJ1-5; TRBD1 matches 10 bases. V dropped 5 bases and J dropped 3; count of bases not matched to a gene: 4. CDR1 MNHEY and CDR2 SVGAGI come from the germline V gene. The CDR3 is 15 amino acids.

Only one count was recorded for this clone. The chain recombines TRBV5-1 with TRBJ1-5; D gene unclear. The CDR3 consists of 13 residues. CDR1 SGHRS and CDR2 YFSETQ come from the germline V gene. V lost 2 bases, J lost 5 bases, and 8 bases lay in between. CDR3 nucleotides: TGCGCCAGCAGCTTCAGTCGGGATCAGCCCCAGCATTTT. Translated: CASSFSRDQPQHF.

V and J are TRBV7-3 and TRBJ2-2, with 13 bases that match TRBD2. There are 16 residues in the CDR3. From germline, CDR1 is SGHTA and CDR2 FQGTGA. J gave up 2 bases and V 5 bases, and 2 bases lay outside the gene matches. This CDR3 reads CASSRGLAGNTGELFF. The CDR3 coding sequence is TGTGCCAGCAGCCGGGGACTAGCGGGAAACACCGGGGAGCTGTTTTTT.

The rearrangement joins TRBV5-6 to TRBJ2-5, with a weak D call TRBD2 (6 bases). This CDR3 comprises 14 residues. Germline CDR1 is SGHDT and CDR2 is YYEEEE. V lost 7 bases, J lost 5 bases, and 18 bases lay in between. The CDR3 sequence is CASHQARGSETQYF. The DNA of the CDR3 is TGTGCCAGCCATCAGGCCCGGGGGTCGGAGACCCAGTACTTC. The full variable domain, its missing parts supplied by reference TRBV5-6 and TRBJ2-5, is DAGVTQSPTHLIKTRGQQVTLRCSPKSGHDTVSWYQQALGQGPQFIFQYYEEEERQRGNFPDRFSGHQFPNYSSELNVNALLLGDSALYLCASHQARGSETQYFGPGTRLLVL.

The V and J genes are TRBV5-4 and TRBJ2-3; D may be TRBD2 (7 bases). Trimming pared 4 bases from V and 3 bases from J, leaving 15 bases between. This CDR3 has 15 residues. In germline, CDR1 is SGHNT, CDR2 YYREEE (reference sequence). This CDR3 reads CASSPAGAGTDTQYF. DNA for the CDR3: TGTGCCAGCAGCCCCGCGGGGGCCGGAACAGATACGCAGTATTTT.

The rearrangement links TRBV29-1 to TRBJ1-1; TRBD1 aligns across 7 bases. The CDR3 consists of 15 residues. Germline-derived CDR1 and CDR2 are SQVTM and ANQGSEA. J was trimmed by 8 bases and V by 4 bases; bases with no gene match: 16. CDR3 in DNA: TGCAGCGTTGGGACCCCGAGGGGGCAAGGCATCGAAGCTTTCTTT. Its translation: CSVGTPRGQGIEAFF.

V is TRBV28 and J is TRBJ2-7, with D unresolved. The V gene lost 5 bases and the J gene lost 2 bases, with 4 bases spanning the gap. The germline gives CDR1 MDHEN, CDR2 SYDVKM. CDR3 length equals 11 residues. The CDR3 region has the DNA TGTGCCAGCAGTGGGACCTACGAGCAGTACTTC. Amino acids: CASSGTYEQYF. The whole variable domain, filled in from reference TRBV28 and TRBJ2-7, reads DVKVTQSSRYLVKRTGEKVFLECVQDMDHENMFWYRQDPGLGLRLIYFSYDVKMKEKGDIPEGYSVSREKKERFSLILESASTNQTSMYLCASSGTYEQYFGPGTRLTVT.